This TCR beta chain originates from a study of cytomegalovirus exposure and HLA in healthy donors. With 60 Vbeta and 13 Jbeta primers, the PCR was carried out. Original data processing: A later analysis counted some 87 million unique TCR beta chains, about 10 million shared. Sequencing used immunoSEQ multiplex PCR; TCRdb keeps in-frame clones, though not all of them. V, J and clone size are taken as reported in that table, and D and trimming were inferred from the DNA itself. This table holds fewer than 200,000 clones, around four fifths found once. The CDR3 covers 14 residues. From germline, CDR1 is MNHEY and CDR2 SMNVEV (reference sequence). Trimming pared 0 bases from V and 4 bases from J, leaving 7 bases between.

This receptor was taken from a man aged 45-65 years in good health and CMV-seropositive. This chain links TRBV27 with TRBJ2-1, with D hard to call. Input material: PBMCs. The CDR3 nucleotides read TGTGCCAGCAGTTTATCGACACCTTACAATGAGCAGTTCTTC. This gives the protein CASSLSTPYNEQFF.